The rows below give T cell receptor beta chains drawn from one sample of a study of shared T cell receptors in the human thymus. TCRdb keeps only in-frame clones here, not all; method: immunoSEQ multiplex PCR. The repertoire holds 500,000 to 850,000 clones, with roughly 86% as singletons. These data were also reused for a study on human thymus T cells.

Input material: thymocytes. These receptors all come from a boy under two years old with a congenital heart defect. CDR3s include the opening cysteine and the closing phenylalanine or tryptophan. The order of the fields is J gene, clone size, V gene, D gene, CDR3 DNA, CDR3 protein. D genes are given only for firm matches. The size of a clone is reported for some rows only, either as once, few or many, or as a class for expanded clones.

>TRBJ1-1|once|TRBV7-8|TRBD1
TGTGCCAGCAGCTCCGGACAGGGACGAACTGAAGCTTTCTTT
CASSSGQGRTEAFF
>TRBJ1-2|NA|TRBV19|TRBD1
TGTGCCACTACTACAGGGGAACAGGTCGATGGCTACACCTTC
CATTTGEQVDGYTF
>TRBJ2-1|NA|TRBV28|TRBD1
TGTGCCAGCCAGGGGGCCCCATCCTACAATGAGCAGTTCTTC
CASQGAPSYNEQFF
>TRBJ2-3|NA|TRBV13|TRBD2
TGTGCCAGCAGCTTATTCGGCGGGGGGGCGACAGATACGCAGTATTTT
CASSLFGGGATDTQYF
>TRBJ1-2|NA|TRBV28|NA
TGTGCCAGCGAGGGCGCTCCGGATCGTTCATATGGCTACACCTTC
CASEGAPDRSYGYTF
>TRBJ2-5|NA|TRBV6-1|NA
TGTGCCAGCAGTGAAGCGGGACTCTCGATTGACGAGACCCAGTACTTC
CASSEAGLSIDETQYF
>TRBJ1-1|NA|TRBV28|NA
TGTGCCAGCAGTTTTGAGGGATGGATCACTGAAGCTTTCTTT
CASSFEGWITEAFF
>TRBJ2-7|NA|TRBV6-1|NA
TGTGCCAGCAGCTGGGACATTTCCTACGAGCAGTACTTC
CASSWDISYEQYF
>TRBJ1-5|NA|TRBV4-1|TRBD1
TGCGCCAGCAGCCAAGGTCCTCGACAGGGATCTGTTCAGCCCCAGCATTTT
CASSQGPRQGSVQPQHF
>TRBJ2-7|NA|TRBV4-3|NA
TGCGCCAGCAGCCAAGATCGGACAGCTCATTTTTACGAGCAGTACTTC
CASSQDRTAHFYEQYF
>TRBJ2-1|once|TRBV9|TRBD1
TGTGCCAGCAGCGTAGGACCCGACAGGGGGCCAGGCTACAATGAGCAGTTCTTC
CASSVGPDRGPGYNEQFF
>TRBJ2-7|NA|TRBV28|NA
TGTGCCAGCACTCGAAACGGAGAGTCCTACGAGCAGTACTTC
CASTRNGESYEQYF
>TRBJ2-7|NA|TRBV18|TRBD1
TGTGCCAGCTCACCACAGGGGGCGGCCTACGAGCAGTACTTC
CASSPQGAAYEQYF
>TRBJ2-3|NA|TRBV11-3|NA
TGTGCCAGCAGCTACAATGCAGATACGCAGTATTTT
CASSYNADTQYF
>TRBJ2-3|once|TRBV29-1|NA
TGCAGCGTTGAAGAACGGAGAGATACGCAGTATTTT
CSVEERRDTQYF
>TRBJ2-2|NA|TRBV11-3|NA
TGTGCCAGCAGCCCGAGTGGGGGCGTCGGGGAGCTGTTTTTT
CASSPSGGVGELFF
>TRBJ1-2|NA|TRBV5-1|TRBD1
TGCGCCAGCAGCTTGAGGGGCAGGGATCAGGGGGCTAGCGGCTACACCTTC
CASSLRGRDQGASGYTF
>TRBJ2-3|NA|TRBV28|NA
TGTGCCAGCAGCACAACATATCGCACAGATACGCAGTATTTT
CASSTTYRTDTQYF
>TRBJ2-5|NA|TRBV5-6|NA
TGTGCCAGCAGCTTGGTCAGGGTCCAAGAGACCCAGTACTTC
CASSLVRVQETQYF
>TRBJ2-3|NA|TRBV5-4|TRBD1
TGTGCCAGCAGCTATACCTTGGGGCCCGGGACAGCCACAGATACGCAGTATTTT
CASSYTLGPGTATDTQYF
>TRBJ2-6|NA|TRBV5-1|TRBD1
TGCGCCAGCAGCCTCAGCAGGGGGCCTGGGGCCAACGTCCTGACTTTC
CASSLSRGPGANVLTF
>TRBJ2-3|NA|TRBV7-9|TRBD1
TGTGCCAGCAGCTTGGGACAGGGGGGGGTTGATACGCAGTATTTT
CASSLGQGGVDTQYF
>TRBJ2-7|NA|TRBV6-6|NA
TGTGCCAGCAGTCAGAGAGGCCCACGCTCCTACGAGCAGTACTTC
CASSQRGPRSYEQYF
>TRBJ1-2|NA|TRBV10-2|NA
TGCGCCAGCAACAGACAGGCCAATAACTATGGCTACACCTTC
CASNRQANNYGYTF
>TRBJ2-7|NA|TRBV23-1|TRBD1
TGCGCCAGCACGCCGGCGACAGGGAGCCGCGAGCAGTACTTC
CASTPATGSREQYF
>TRBJ1-5|NA|TRBV28|NA
TGTGCCAGCAGTTTAGCAGGGTATGCTCAGCCCCAGCATTTT
CASSLAGYAQPQHF
>TRBJ2-5|NA|TRBV6-1|TRBD1
TGTGCCAGTCTTTTCAAGGGACAGGGGGGAGAGACCCAGTACTTC
CASLFKGQGGETQYF